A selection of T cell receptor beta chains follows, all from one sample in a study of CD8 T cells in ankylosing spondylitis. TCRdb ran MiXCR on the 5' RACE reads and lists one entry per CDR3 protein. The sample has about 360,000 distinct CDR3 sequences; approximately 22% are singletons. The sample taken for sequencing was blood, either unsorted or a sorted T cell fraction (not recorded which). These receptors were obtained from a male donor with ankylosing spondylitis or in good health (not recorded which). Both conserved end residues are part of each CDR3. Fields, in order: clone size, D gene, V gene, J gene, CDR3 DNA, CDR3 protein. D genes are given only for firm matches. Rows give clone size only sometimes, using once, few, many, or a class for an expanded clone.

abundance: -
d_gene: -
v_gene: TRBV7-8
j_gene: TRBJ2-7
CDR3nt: TGTGCCAGCAGCCACAATGGCGGAGGGAACTACGAGCAGTACTTC
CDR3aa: CASSHNGGGNYEQYF

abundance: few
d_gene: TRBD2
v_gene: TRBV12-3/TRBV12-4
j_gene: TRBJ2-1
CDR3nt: TGTGCCAGCAGACTGACTAGCCCCCCGGAGGATGAGCAGTTCTTC
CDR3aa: CASRLTSPPEDEQFF

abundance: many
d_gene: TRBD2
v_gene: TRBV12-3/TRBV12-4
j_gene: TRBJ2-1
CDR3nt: TGTGCCAGCAGTTCTAGCGGGACATACAATGAGCAGTTCTTC
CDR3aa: CASSSSGTYNEQFF

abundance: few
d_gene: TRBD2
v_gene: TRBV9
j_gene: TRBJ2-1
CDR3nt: TGTGCCAGCAGCGTCGGGACTAGCGGGGGCTGGGAGCAGTTCTTC
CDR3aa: CASSVGTSGGWEQFF

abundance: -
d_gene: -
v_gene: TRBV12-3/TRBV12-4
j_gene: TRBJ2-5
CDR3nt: TGTGCCAGCAGTTTGGGTCCCCGGGAGACCCAGTACTTC
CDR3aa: CASSLGPRETQYF

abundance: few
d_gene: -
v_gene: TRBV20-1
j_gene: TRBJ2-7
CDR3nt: TGCAGTGCCCCCGGGCCCCAAGGGCCCTACGAGCAGTACTTC
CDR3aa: CSAPGPQGPYEQYF

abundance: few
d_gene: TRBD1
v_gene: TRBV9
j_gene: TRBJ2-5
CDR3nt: TGTGCCAGCAGCCTCCGGGGACAGGGTGGGGAGACCCAGTACTTC
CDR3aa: CASSLRGQGGETQYF

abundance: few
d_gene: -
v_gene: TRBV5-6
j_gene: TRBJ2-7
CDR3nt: TGTGCCAGCAGTCACACGGTGGACGAGCAGTACTTC
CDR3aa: CASSHTVDEQYF

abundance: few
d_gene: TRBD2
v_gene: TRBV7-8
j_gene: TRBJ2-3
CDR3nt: TGTGCCAGCAGCACAGGACTAGCTCCAGGTGCAGATACGCAGTATTTT
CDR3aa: CASSTGLAPGADTQYF

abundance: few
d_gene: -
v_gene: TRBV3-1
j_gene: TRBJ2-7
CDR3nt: TGTGCCAGCAGCCACGGGAACTCCTACGAGCAGTACTTC
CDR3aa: CASSHGNSYEQYF

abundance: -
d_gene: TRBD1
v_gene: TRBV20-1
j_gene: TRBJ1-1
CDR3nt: TGCAGTAAAAACCGGGGACAGACCGAAGCTTTCTTT
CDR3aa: CSKNRGQTEAFF

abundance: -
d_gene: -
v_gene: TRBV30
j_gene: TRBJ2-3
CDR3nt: TGTGCCTGGACCACCGGGACTCAAGGAGATACGCAGTATTTT
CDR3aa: CAWTTGTQGDTQYF

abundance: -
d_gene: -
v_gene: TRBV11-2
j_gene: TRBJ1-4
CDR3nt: TGTGCCAGCACCCCTCGGGTTTTGTCAGAAAAACTGTTTTTT
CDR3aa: CASTPRVLSEKLFF

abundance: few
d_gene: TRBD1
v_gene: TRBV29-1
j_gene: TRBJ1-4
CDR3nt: TGCAGCGCCACGACAGGGCTAAATGAAAAACTGTTTTTT
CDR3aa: CSATTGLNEKLFF

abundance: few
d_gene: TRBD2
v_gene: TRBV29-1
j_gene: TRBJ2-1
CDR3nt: TGCAGCGTCGAGCGGGGGGCCTACAATGAGCAGTTCTTC
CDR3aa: CSVERGAYNEQFF

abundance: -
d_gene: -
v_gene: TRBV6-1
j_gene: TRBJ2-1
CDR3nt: TGTGCCAGCAGCCCGGACGCATCCTACAATGAGCAGTTCTTC
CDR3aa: CASSPDASYNEQFF

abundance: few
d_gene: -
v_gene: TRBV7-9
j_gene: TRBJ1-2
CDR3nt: TGTGCCAGCAGCACCTCTTCAGGGACCTATGGCTACACCTTC
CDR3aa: CASSTSSGTYGYTF

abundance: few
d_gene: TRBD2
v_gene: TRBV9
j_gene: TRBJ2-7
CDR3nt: TGTGCCAGCAGCGCCAGGACTAGCGGGGGCCAATACGAGCAGTACTTC
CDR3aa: CASSARTSGGQYEQYF

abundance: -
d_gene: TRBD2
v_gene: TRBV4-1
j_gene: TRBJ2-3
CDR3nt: TGCGCCAGCAGCCAAGATCCCAGCGGGGGACCCACAGATACGCAGTATTTT
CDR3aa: CASSQDPSGGPTDTQYF

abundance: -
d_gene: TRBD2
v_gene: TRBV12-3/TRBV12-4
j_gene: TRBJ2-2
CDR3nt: TGTGCCAGCAGTCCTCGGGGGGAGAACACCGGGGAGCTGTTTTTT
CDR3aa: CASSPRGENTGELFF

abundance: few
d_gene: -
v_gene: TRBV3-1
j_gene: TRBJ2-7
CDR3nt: TGTGCCAGCAGCCAAACAGGGAGCGAGCAGTACTTC
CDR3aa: CASSQTGSEQYF

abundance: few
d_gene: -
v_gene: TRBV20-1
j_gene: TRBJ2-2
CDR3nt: TGCAGTGCTAGAGATCTCAAGGGGGCCGGGGAGCTGTTTTTT
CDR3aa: CSARDLKGAGELFF

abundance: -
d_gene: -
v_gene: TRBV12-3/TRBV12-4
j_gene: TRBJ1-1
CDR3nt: TGTGCCAGCACCCAGGGGCCATTCATAAACACTGAAGCTTTCTTT
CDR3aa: CASTQGPFINTEAFF

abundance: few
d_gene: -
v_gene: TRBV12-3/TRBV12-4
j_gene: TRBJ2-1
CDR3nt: TGTGCCAGCAGCCTACAGGGTCCTTGGGATGAGCAGTTCTTC
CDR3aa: CASSLQGPWDEQFF

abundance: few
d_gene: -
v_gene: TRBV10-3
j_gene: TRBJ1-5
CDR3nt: TGTGCCATCAGTGACGACAGAAATCAGCCCCAGCATTTT
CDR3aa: CAISDDRNQPQHF

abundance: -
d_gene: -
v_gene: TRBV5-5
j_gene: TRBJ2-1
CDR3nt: TGTGCCAGCAGCTCCCATGAAGGCTACAATGAGCAGTTCTTC
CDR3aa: CASSSHEGYNEQFF

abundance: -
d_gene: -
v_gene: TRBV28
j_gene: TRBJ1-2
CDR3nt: TGTGCCACCCAGGCAGGTGACTATGGCTACACCTTC
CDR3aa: CATQAGDYGYTF

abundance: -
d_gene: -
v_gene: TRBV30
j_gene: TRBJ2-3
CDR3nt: TGTGCCTGGAGAGAAGGATGGGGCACAGATACGCAGTATTTT
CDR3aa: CAWREGWGTDTQYF

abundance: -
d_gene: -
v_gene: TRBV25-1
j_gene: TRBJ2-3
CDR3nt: TGTGCCAGCAGTGAATCGGAGATAGATACGCAGTATTTT
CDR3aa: CASSESEIDTQYF

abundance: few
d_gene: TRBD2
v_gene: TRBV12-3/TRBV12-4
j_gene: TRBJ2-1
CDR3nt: TGTGCCAGCAGCCAGTGGGAGGGGTACAATGAGCAGTTCTTC
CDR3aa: CASSQWEGYNEQFF

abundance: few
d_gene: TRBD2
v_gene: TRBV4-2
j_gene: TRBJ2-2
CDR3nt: TGTGCCATCAGCCTTGGGCTAGCGGGGGGTCCTAACACCGGGGAGCTGTTTTTT
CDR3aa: CAISLGLAGGPNTGELFF

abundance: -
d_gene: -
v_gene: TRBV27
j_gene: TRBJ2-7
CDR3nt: TGTGCCAGCAGTTTATCGAGCGGAAGCTCCTACGAGCAGTACTTC
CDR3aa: CASSLSSGSSYEQYF

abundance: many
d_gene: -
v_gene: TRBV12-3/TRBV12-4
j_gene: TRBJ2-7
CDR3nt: TGTGCCAGCAGCTACGGACGAGGTGGACTATACGAGCAGTACTTC
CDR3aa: CASSYGRGGLYEQYF

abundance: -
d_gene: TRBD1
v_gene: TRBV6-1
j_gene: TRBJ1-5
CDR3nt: TGTGCCAGCAGCGCCGGGACAGCAGACAATCAGCCCCAGCATTTT
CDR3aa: CASSAGTADNQPQHF

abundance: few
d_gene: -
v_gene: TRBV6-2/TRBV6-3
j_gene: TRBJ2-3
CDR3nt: TGTGCCAGCAGTTCGACTGGGGAGGGGGCCACAGATACGCAGTATTTT
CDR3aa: CASSSTGEGATDTQYF

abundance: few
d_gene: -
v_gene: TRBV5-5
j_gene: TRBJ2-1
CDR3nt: TGTGCCAGCAGCTTTAGGGGCAGGGACGGTGATGAGCAGTTCTTC
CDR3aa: CASSFRGRDGDEQFF

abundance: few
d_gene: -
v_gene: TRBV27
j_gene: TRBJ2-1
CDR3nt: TGTGCCAGCGTCTCCCTAATATACAATGAGCAGTTCTTC
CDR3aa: CASVSLIYNEQFF

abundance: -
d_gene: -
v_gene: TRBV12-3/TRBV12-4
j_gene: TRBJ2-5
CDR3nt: TGTGCCAGCAGTTTAGCGAGGACTGCCCAAGAGACCCAGTACTTC
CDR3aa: CASSLARTAQETQYF

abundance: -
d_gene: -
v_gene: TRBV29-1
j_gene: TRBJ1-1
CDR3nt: TGCAGCGTTACCTTGTGGAACACTGAAGCTTTCTTT
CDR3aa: CSVTLWNTEAFF

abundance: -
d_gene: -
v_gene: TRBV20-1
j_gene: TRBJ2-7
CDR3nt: TGCAGTGCTAGAGATTGGGGGGGGGCACAGATCTACGAGCAGTACTTC
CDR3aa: CSARDWGGAQIYEQYF

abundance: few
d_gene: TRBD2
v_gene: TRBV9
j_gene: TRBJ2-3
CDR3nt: TGTGCCAGCAGCGACGCGCCGGGACTAGCGGGCACAGATACGCAGTATTTT
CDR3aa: CASSDAPGLAGTDTQYF

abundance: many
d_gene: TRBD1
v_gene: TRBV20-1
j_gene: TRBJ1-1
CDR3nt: TGCAGTGCCGGACAGGCCCACGGGGAAGCTTTCTTT
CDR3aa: CSAGQAHGEAFF

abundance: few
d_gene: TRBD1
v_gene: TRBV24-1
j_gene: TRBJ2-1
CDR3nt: TGTGCCACCAGTGAAGACAGGACAGGGCCCTACAATGAGCAGTTCTTC
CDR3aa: CATSEDRTGPYNEQFF

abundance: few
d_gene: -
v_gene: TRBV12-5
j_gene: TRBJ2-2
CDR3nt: TGTGCTAGTGCCTCGTCCGGGGAGCTGTTTTTT
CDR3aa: CASASSGELFF

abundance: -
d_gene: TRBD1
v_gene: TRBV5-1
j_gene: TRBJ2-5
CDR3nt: TGCGCCAGCAGCCCCTGGACAGGGGCGGGCGGGGAGACCCAGTACTTC
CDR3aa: CASSPWTGAGGETQYF

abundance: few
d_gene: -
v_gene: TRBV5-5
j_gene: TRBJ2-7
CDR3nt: TGTGCCAGCAGGTCGGTTGTCTACGAGCAGTACTTC
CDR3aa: CASRSVVYEQYF

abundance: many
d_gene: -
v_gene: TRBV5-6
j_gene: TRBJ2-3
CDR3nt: TGTGCCAGCAGCCAGGGCGGAGATACGCAGTATTTT
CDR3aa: CASSQGGDTQYF

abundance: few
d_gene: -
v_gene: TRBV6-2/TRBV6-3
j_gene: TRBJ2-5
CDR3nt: TGTGCCAGCAGGGGGGCTTGGGAGGAGACCCAGTACTTC
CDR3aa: CASRGAWEETQYF

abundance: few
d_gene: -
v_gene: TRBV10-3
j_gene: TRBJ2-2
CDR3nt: TGTGCCATCAGTGAGAGGTGGGGGGCCGACACCGGGGAGCTGTTTTTT
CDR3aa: CAISERWGADTGELFF

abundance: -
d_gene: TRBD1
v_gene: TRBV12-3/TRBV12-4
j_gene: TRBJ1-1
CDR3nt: TGTGCCAGCAGTTTATTGGAGGGGGCGCTGGACACTGAAGCTTTCTTT
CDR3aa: CASSLLEGALDTEAFF

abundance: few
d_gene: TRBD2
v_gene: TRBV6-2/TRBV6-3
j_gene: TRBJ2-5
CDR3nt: TGTGCCAGCACCCCGGGACTAGCGGGGGCACAGGGTAGGGCCCAGTACTTC
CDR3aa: CASTPGLAGAQGRAQYF

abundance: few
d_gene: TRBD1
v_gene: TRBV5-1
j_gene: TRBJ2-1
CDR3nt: TGCGCCAGCAGGGAGGCCCAGGGGGTGTACAATGAGCAGTTCTTC
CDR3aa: CASREAQGVYNEQFF

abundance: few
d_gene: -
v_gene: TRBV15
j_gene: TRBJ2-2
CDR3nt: TGTGCCACCAGCGAGAGCTGGGGGCTGGGCGGGGAGCTGTTTTTT
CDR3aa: CATSESWGLGGELFF

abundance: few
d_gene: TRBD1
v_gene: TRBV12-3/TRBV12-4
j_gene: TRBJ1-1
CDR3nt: TGTGCCAGCACAAGGACAGGGGGTTTGAACACTGAAGCTTTCTTT
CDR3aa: CASTRTGGLNTEAFF